Below, 16 T cell receptor beta chains from the same sample are listed, as sequenced in a study of T cell responses to AZD1222 COVID-19 vaccine. Here immunoSEQ multiplex PCR was the method, and the copy in TCRdb shows in-frame clones only, minus some. Counted here are 100,000 to 150,000 clones, 90% to 95% occurring once; the ten biggest clones make up around 6.6%. Specimen: peripheral blood, collected on day 0 of AZD1222 vaccination. The receptors here all came from an adult in good health.

The chain is built from TRBV2 and TRBJ1-4, with 9 nucleotides matching TRBD1. J was trimmed by 4 bases and V by 6 bases; bases with no gene match: 6. There are 15 residues in the CDR3. Germline V lookup: CDR1 SNHLY, CDR2 FYNNEI. The CDR3 DNA reads TGTGCCAGCAGGGCGGGACAGGGAGGTAATGAAAAACTGTTTTTT. Translated: CASRAGQGGNEKLFF.

The sample holds a few counts of this clone. This chain joins TRBV28 and TRBJ1-1; D might be TRBD1 (6 bases). Per the germline V gene, CDR1 is MDHEN and CDR2 is SYDVKM. V was clipped by 6 bases and J by 6 bases, with 17 bases between them. This CDR3 is 14 amino acids long. CDR3 DNA: TGTGCCAGCAGAGAGGGGGTTGCGGTTGCTGAAGCTTTCTTT. Protein product: CASREGVAVAEAFF. Drawing the rest from reference TRBV28 and TRBJ1-1, the complete variable domain is DVKVTQSSRYLVKRTGEKVFLECVQDMDHENMFWYRQDPGLGLRLIYFSYDVKMKEKGDIPEGYSVSREKKERFSLILESASTNQTSMYLCASREGVAVAEAFFGQGTRLTVV.

This clone was observed once. This rearrangement joins TRBV10-3 to TRBJ1-1; 9 positions agree with TRBD1. Germline CDR1 and CDR2: ENHRY and SYGVKD. J gave up 3 bases and V 6 bases, and 2 bases lay outside the gene matches. This CDR3 is 13 amino acids long. The CDR3 reads CAISRQGDTEAFF. CDR3 nucleotide sequence: TGTGCCATCAGCAGACAGGGGGACACTGAAGCTTTCTTT.

The chain has TRBV19 and TRBJ2-1, with a weak D call TRBD1 (5 bases). CDR3 size: 15 residues. From germline, CDR1 is LNHDA and CDR2 SQIVND (reference sequence). V was shortened by 2 bases and J by 4 bases, with 12 bases between the two germline ends. Here the CDR3 reads CASSIPRVGYNEQFF. CDR3 DNA: TGTGCCAGTAGTATACCCAGGGTGGGATACAATGAGCAGTTCTTC.

V and J are TRBV7-9 and TRBJ2-1; D unclear. The CDR3 has 17 residues. V lost 5 bases and J 12 bases, leaving 29 bases between the germline ends. CDR1 and CDR2 (germline): SEHNR, FQNEAQ (reference sequence). The CDR3, as DNA: TGTGCCAGCAGCGCCCCCCGGGCCGTAGATCCCTACCAAGTGCAGTTCTTC. Residues: CASSAPRAVDPYQVQFF.

This rearrangement joins TRBV28 to TRBJ1-1; D call uncertain. V lost 6 bases and J 0 bases, leaving 17 bases between the germline ends. Per the germline V gene, CDR1 is MDHEN and CDR2 is SYDVKM. The CDR3 is 16 amino acids. The chain's CDR3 is CASSPTQAPLNTEAFF. The CDR3 nucleotides read TGTGCCAGCAGCCCCACTCAAGCACCACTGAACACTGAAGCTTTCTTT.

The chain has TRBV28 and TRBJ2-7, with 12 nucleotides matching TRBD2. Germline CDR1 and CDR2: MDHEN and SYDVKM. The CDR3 runs 16 residues. The V and J ends lost 5 bases and 1 base, in that order; junction bases with no gene match: 6. The CDR3 DNA sequence: TGTGCCAGCAGTAAGGGACTAGCGGGTACGTCCTACGAGCAGTACTTC. This gives the protein CASSKGLAGTSYEQYF.

The chain joins TRBV6-5 to TRBJ2-6; 12 bases fit TRBD1. Germline CDR1 is MNHEY and CDR2 is SVGAGI. V shed 10 bases, J shed 9 bases, and the junction held 4 bases outside the gene matches. The CDR3 is made up of 13 amino acids. DNA of the CDR3: TGTGCCACGGGACAGGGGGCTTACAACGTCCTGACTTTC. Translation: CATGQGAYNVLTF.

V is TRBV28 and J is TRBJ2-7; 7 bases are shared with TRBD1. The CDR3 spans 13 residues. From germline, CDR1 is MDHEN and CDR2 SYDVKM. The ends lost 5 bases at V and 7 bases at J; junction bases unmatched: 8. The CDR3 sequence is CASSVQGVREQYF. The DNA of the CDR3 is TGTGCCAGCAGTGTCCAGGGGGTTAGGGAGCAGTACTTC.

This chain connects TRBV3-1 (or the pseudogene TRBV3-2) to TRBJ2-2; D is ambiguous. Germline V lookup: CDR1 LGHDT, CDR2 YNNKEL (reference sequence). The CDR3 consists of 12 residues. Deletions cut 1 base from V and 6 bases from J, with 3 bases between. Written as DNA, the CDR3 is TGTGCCAGCAGCCAAGTCCCCGGGGAGCTGTTTTTT. This codes for CASSQVPGELFF.

The chain has TRBV3-1 (or the pseudogene TRBV3-2) and TRBJ2-5; 7 bases align to TRBD2. The germline CDR1 and CDR2 sequences are LGHDT and YNNKEL (reference sequence). With V trimmed by 1 base and J by 4 bases, 6 bases remained unmatched. This CDR3 region has 15 residues. CDR3 nucleotides: TGTGCCAGCAGCCAAGGGACTAGATCTCCAGAGACCCAGTACTTC. Its translation is CASSQGTRSPETQYF.

The chain employs TRBV5-1 and TRBJ2-1; 9 bases map to TRBD2. The junction had 5 bases not matched to a gene; V was cut back by 7 bases and J by 3 bases. The CDR3 consists of 14 residues. The V gene's germline CDR1 is SGHRS and CDR2 YFSETQ. CDR3 DNA sequence: TGCGCCAGCGCCGGGACTAGCTTCTACAATGAGCAGTTCTTC. The encoded protein is CASAGTSFYNEQFF.

The chain uses TRBV2 and TRBJ1-6; D gene unclear. The CDR3 consists of 14 residues. V was clipped by 6 bases and J by 7 bases, with 13 bases between them. CDR1 is SNHLY and CDR2 is FYNNEI in the germline V gene. CDR3 DNA sequence: TGTGCCAGCAGCCCATTTGGACGGAATTCACCCCTCCACTTT. It codes for CASSPFGRNSPLHF.

V usage is TRBV2 and J usage is TRBJ2-2, with a weak D call TRBD2 (5 bases). Germline V gene lookup returns CDR1 SNHLY and CDR2 FYNNEI. V gave up 8 bases and J gave up 4 bases, with 8 bases separating them. The CDR3 contains 12 residues. CDR3 amino acids: CASGRGTGELFF. For the CDR3, the DNA is TGTGCCAGCGGTCGGGGCACCGGGGAGCTGTTTTTT.

The rearrangement links TRBV23-1 to TRBJ1-3; no firm D call. TRBV23-1 is an ORF for which the function is uncertain. The V end was cut by 3 bases, the J end by 0 bases, with 12 bases between. The CDR3 contains 16 residues. The CDR3 nucleotides read TGCGCCAGCAGTCATCATGTAGGGCTCTCTGGAAACACCATATATTTT. Protein sequence: CASSHHVGLSGNTIYF.

The chain couples TRBV28 to TRBJ2-3; 12 bases fit TRBD2. This CDR3 comprises 18 residues. Per the germline V gene, CDR1 is MDHEN and CDR2 is SYDVKM. V shed 4 bases and J 6 bases; nucleotides not matched to a gene: 14. CDR3 sequence (DNA): TGTGCCAGCAGTTCGACTAGCGGGAGTGGATACGGGTGGGATACGCAGTATTTT. It specifies CASSSTSGSGYGWDTQYF. The full variable domain, in which reference TRBV28 and TRBJ2-3 provide the parts outside the CDR3, is DVKVTQSSRYLVKRTGEKVFLECVQDMDHENMFWYRQDPGLGLRLIYFSYDVKMKEKGDIPEGYSVSREKKERFSLILESASTNQTSMYLCASSSTSGSGYGWDTQYFGPGTRLTVL.